Described below is a single T cell receptor (beta chain) sequence and its context. The antigen is not known. These data come from a study of T cell repertoires in cytomegalovirus infection. Overall study context: CMV epitopes used comprised recently identified HLA-C-restricted ones and well-studied HLA-B-restricted ones. In public TCR beta signatures, there were indications of both CMV infection and matching HLA type.

In germline, CDR1 is GTSNPN, CDR2 SVGIG (reference sequence). This CDR3 has 13 residues. V lost 4 bases, J lost 7 bases, and 16 bases lay in between. The study, taken as a whole, reports: Public TCR beta family frequency separated CMV-and-HLA carriers, including in an independent cohort. Dominating the ex vivo response were HLA-C-restricted CMV-specific TCR beta clonotypes.

Via MiXCR, TCRdb re-called the reads, giving one row per CDR3 protein. This sample yields hundreds of thousands of distinct CDR3 sequences, of which more than 40% are seen a single time; just under 45% belongs to the top ten. The genes are TRBV30 and TRBJ2-5, with D maybe TRBD2 (5 bases). This clonotype was sampled from a human donor in good health (CMV status not recorded). Some clones in this sample may be carry-over from other donors' samples. This sample comprised cultured PBMCs, obtained from culture after CMV antigen stimulation. CDR3 protein: CAWTEGAKVTQYF. The CDR3 DNA reads as TGTGCCTGGACCGAGGGAGCGAAGGTGACCCAGTACTTC.